These T cell receptor beta chains were read from a single sample in a study of tumor-infiltrating lymphocytes in primary liver carcinoma. TCRdb ran MiXCR on the multiplex PCR reads and lists one entry per CDR3 protein. The repertoire holds some 180,000 distinct CDR3 sequences, with around 85% as singletons. The specimen sequenced was tumor tissue from primary liver carcinoma. The origin of the receptors is a man aged 35 to 55 with primary liver carcinoma and hepatitis B virus infection. CDR3s include the opening cysteine and the closing phenylalanine or tryptophan. The D gene is left open where the match is weak. Clone sizes are given selectively: once, few, many, or a class where the clone is expanded.

TRBV6-1	many	TRBJ2-1	TRBD2	TGTGCCAGCAGGACTAGCGGCATCATTAACAATGAGCAGTTCTTC	CASRTSGIINNEQFF
TRBV6-1	-	TRBJ1-1	-	TGTGCCAGTATTGGGTGGAACACTGAAGCTTTCTTT	CASIGWNTEAFF
TRBV20-1	-	TRBJ1-1	TRBD1	TGCAGTGACAACCGGGACAGCCTCAGGAACACTGAAGCTTTCTTT	CSDNRDSLRNTEAFF
TRBV5-4	-	TRBJ2-3	-	TGTAGCAGCAGCGAAACAGGGAGCGATACGCAGTATTTT	CSSSETGSDTQYF
TRBV5-4	-	TRBJ2-5	-	TGTGCCAGCGGCGTCGGGACTTTTCAAGAGACCCAGTACTTC	CASGVGTFQETQYF
TRBV12-3/TRBV12-4	-	TRBJ1-5	TRBD1	TGTGCCAGCAATACCGTGGACAGGCTTAGCTATCAGCCCCAGCATTTT	CASNTVDRLSYQPQHF
TRBV5-1	-	TRBJ2-3	-	TGCGCCAGCGGCTTGAGGACGGGCGCCAGCACAGATACGCAGTATTTT	CASGLRTGASTDTQYF
TRBV11-1	-	TRBJ2-1	-	TGTGCCAGCAGAAAAAAGATGTGGATAGGAGGGAATGAGCAGTTCTTC	CASRKKMWIGGNEQFF
TRBV11-3	-	TRBJ2-7	-	TGTGACAGCAGCGTGGGTCAGTCGTACGAGCAGTACTTC	CDSSVGQSYEQYF
TRBV6-2/TRBV6-3	-	TRBJ2-7	TRBD1	TGTACCAGCAGCCTCTGGGACAGGGCCCACGTGCAGTACTTC	CTSSLWDRAHVQYF
TRBV6-6	-	TRBJ2-4	TRBD2	TGTGCCAGCAGTCATGGGACTAGCGGGATAGCCAAAAACATTCGGCACTTC	CASSHGTSGIAKNIRHF
TRBV29-1	few	TRBJ1-2	-	TGCAGCGTTGGTGATTATGATTACACCTTC	CSVGDYDYTF
TRBV4-1	-	TRBJ2-5	-	TGCGCCAGCAGCCAAGATTTTAAGCTGATCTCGGAGACCCAGTACTTC	CASSQDFKLISETQYF
TRBV4-3	-	TRBJ2-6	-	TGTACCAGCAGCCAAGATGGGTCAGGGCGCGGGGCCAACGTCCTGACTTTC	CTSSQDGSGRGANVLTF
TRBV14	-	TRBJ2-1	TRBD1	TGTGCCAGCAGTCGCCGACAGGGGGGCCGGTTAGATGAGCAGTTCTTC	CASSRRQGGRLDEQFF
TRBV11-2	-	TRBJ1-5	-	TGTGTCTGCAGCTTAATAGGGGTAACAGGGAGCAATCAACCCCAGCATTTT	CVCSLIGVTGSNQPQHF
TRBV14	-	TRBJ2-2	-	TGTGCCAGCAGCATGACAGCGAACACCGGGGAGCTATTTTTT	CASSMTANTGELFF
TRBV5-4	-	TRBJ2-7	-	TGTGCCAGCAGCTCTGGGACTGGCGCGAGCGACGATCAGTACTTC	CASSSGTGASDDQYF
TRBV29-1	-	TRBJ2-3	-	TGCGGCCTTGGGGGCTTAGATACGCAGTATTTT	CGLGGLDTQYF
TRBV11-1	-	TRBJ2-7	-	TGTGACAGCAGCTTAAGGGCTCTCGCCAACGAGCATTACTTC	CDSSLRALANEHYF
TRBV4-3	-	TRBJ2-6	-	TGCGCCAACAGCCAAGATGGGTCATGGCGCGGGGCCAACGTCCTGACTTTC	CANSQDGSWRGANVLTF
TRBV6-5	-	TRBJ2-4	TRBD2	TGTGTCAGCACTAGCGGAGGGGACATTAAGTACTTC	CVSTSGGDIKYF
TRBV14	-	TRBJ2-1	TRBD2	TGTGCCAGCAGTGCTGTAGCGGGATGGTTAAATAATGAGCAGTTCTTC	CASSAVAGWLNNEQFF
TRBV29-1	few	TRBJ2-2	-	TGCAGTGTTGCGTCGAACACCGGGGAGCTGTTTTTT	CSVASNTGELFF
TRBV6-5	-	TRBJ1-2	-	TGTGCCAACAGACCCAGGACTGCTGAGTTGGGCTACATCTTC	CANRPRTAELGYIF
TRBV12-3/TRBV12-4	-	TRBJ1-1	-	TGTGCCAGTAGTTTGGTGGATAGGGACACTGAATCTTTCTTT	CASSLVDRDTESFF
TRBV5-5	-	TRBJ2-7	-	TGTGCCAGCAGCTTGGTTATAGGAGCGGCAGTATGGGTGCTGTACTTC	CASSLVIGAAVWVLYF